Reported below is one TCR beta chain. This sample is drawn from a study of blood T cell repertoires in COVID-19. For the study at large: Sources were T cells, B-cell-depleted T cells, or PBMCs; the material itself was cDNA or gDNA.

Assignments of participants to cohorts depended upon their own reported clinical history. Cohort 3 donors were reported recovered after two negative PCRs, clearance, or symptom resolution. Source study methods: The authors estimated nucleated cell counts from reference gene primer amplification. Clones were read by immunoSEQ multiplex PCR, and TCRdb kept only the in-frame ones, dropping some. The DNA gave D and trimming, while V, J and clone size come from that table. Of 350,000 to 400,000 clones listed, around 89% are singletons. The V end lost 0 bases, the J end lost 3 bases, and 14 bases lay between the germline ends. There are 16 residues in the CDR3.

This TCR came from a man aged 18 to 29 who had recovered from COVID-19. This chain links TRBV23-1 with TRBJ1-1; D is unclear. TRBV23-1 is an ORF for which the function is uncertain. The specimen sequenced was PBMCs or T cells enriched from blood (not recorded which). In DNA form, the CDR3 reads TGCGCCAGCAGTCAATCGCTATTGACCGAGGACACTGAAGCTTTCTTT. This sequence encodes CASSQSLLTEDTEAFF.